These T cell receptor beta chains were read from a single sample in a study of T cell repertoires in aging, cancer and after chemotherapy. TCRdb fed the multiplex PCR reads into MiXCR, producing one record per CDR3 protein. The sample contains approximately 10,000 distinct CDR3 sequences, 40% of which appear only once. The sequencing input was blood. These receptors were taken from a human donor in good health. Both conserved end residues are part of each CDR3. D genes are given only for firm matches. Clone size is not always given. Where it is, it says once, few, many or a class for expanded clones.

j_call d_call v_call clone_size cdr3_aa cdr3_nt
TRBJ1-2 TRBD1 TRBV6-6 - CASTKLRDRGNVDGYTF TGTGCCAGCACCAAACTACGAGACAGGGGGAATGTAGATGGCTACACCTTC
TRBJ2-3 TRBD2 TRBV7-9 - CASSYSGGAVDTQYF TGTGCCAGCAGCTATAGCGGGGGGGCCGTAGATACGCAGTATTTT
TRBJ1-3 TRBD1 TRBV6-5 few CASSYFGQGGGNTIYF TGTGCCAGCAGTTACTTTGGACAGGGAGGGGGAAACACCATATATTTT
TRBJ2-1 - TRBV7-3 - CASSHGVARSYNEQFF TGTGCCAGCAGCCACGGGGTTGCGAGGTCCTACAATGAGCAGTTCTTC
TRBJ2-1 TRBD2 TRBV6-6 - CASSYQAGGYNEQFF TGTGCCAGCAGTTACCAAGCGGGGGGTTACAATGAGCAGTTCTTC
TRBJ2-4 TRBD2 TRBV20-1 few CSALGLAGGTIQYF TGCAGTGCCCTCGGACTAGCGGGGGGAACCATTCAGTACTTC
TRBJ1-4 TRBD1 TRBV12-3/TRBV12-4 - CASSSDRASNEKLFF TGTGCCAGCAGTTCTGACAGGGCCTCTAATGAAAAACTGTTTTTT
TRBJ1-1 TRBD1 TRBV20-1 - CSAGDAGTVNTEAFF TGCAGTGCTGGAGATGCGGGGACAGTAAACACTGAAGCTTTCTTT
TRBJ1-2 - TRBV27 - CASSSRGGDGYTF TGTGCCAGCAGTTCCCGTGGGGGGGACGGCTACACCTTC
TRBJ2-5 TRBD2 TRBV7-2 - CASSYLWTSGGIAETQYF TGTGCCAGCAGCTACCTCTGGACTAGCGGGGGGATTGCGGAGACCCAGTACTTC
TRBJ1-2 - TRBV27 - CATSPSEGETNYGYTF TGTGCCACTTCACCCTCGGAGGGCGAGACTAACTATGGCTACACCTTC
TRBJ2-3 TRBD2 TRBV4-1 - CASSQGFSGGSTDTQYF TGCGCCAGCAGCCAAGGGTTTAGCGGGGGAAGCACAGATACGCAGTATTTT
TRBJ1-3 - TRBV28 - CASFDSSSGNTIYF TGTGCCAGCTTTGACTCCTCCTCTGGAAACACCATATATTTT
TRBJ2-7 - TRBV27 - CASSFLAGRGYEQYF -
TRBJ1-2 - TRBV12-3/TRBV12-4 - CASSRNYGYTF TGTGCCAGCAGCCGTAACTATGGCTACACCTTC
TRBJ1-1 - TRBV6-5 medium-sized CASSVGQGNTEAFF TGTGCCAGCTCCGTAGGGCAGGGGAACACTGAAGCTTTCTTT
TRBJ1-1 - TRBV12-3/TRBV12-4 - CASSFPENTEAFF TGTGCCAGCAGTTTCCCCGAGAACACTGAAGCTTTCTTT
TRBJ2-1 - TRBV12-1 few CASSCQPPLTYYNEQFF TGTGCCAGCAGCTGCCAGCCGCCACTTACCTACTACAATGAGCAGTTCTTC
TRBJ1-2 - TRBV20-1 - CSAWTVSYGYTF TGCAGTGCTTGGACAGTCTCCTATGGCTACACCTTC
TRBJ2-5 TRBD1 TRBV5-4 - CASSRGGDRDETQYF TGTGCCAGCAGCCGAGGGGGGGACAGGGACGAGACCCAGTACTTC
TRBJ1-3 TRBD1 TRBV4-1 - CASSQLPVTGGNTIYF TGCGCCAGCAGCCAACTGCCCGTGACAGGGGGCAACACCATATATTTT
TRBJ2-2 - TRBV10-1 - CASRRQDAGELFF TGCGCCAGCAGGCGACAGGACGCCGGGGAGCTGTTTTTT
TRBJ2-5 TRBD1 TRBV10-1 - CASSDNGQGVTQYF TGCGCCAGCAGTGATAACGGACAGGGAGTAACCCAGTACTTC
TRBJ1-2 - TRBV7-2 - CSSSSAHYGYTF TGTTCCAGCAGCTCCGCACACTATGGCTACACCTTC
TRBJ2-3 TRBD2 TRBV18 - CASSPVGTGGLSDTQYF TGTGCCAGCTCACCGGTCGGGACGGGGGGGCTCTCAGATACGCAGTATTTT
TRBJ2-5 - TRBV7-9 - CASSFSLETQYF TGTGCCAGCAGCTTTTCCTTAGAGACCCAGTACTTC
TRBJ2-6 - TRBV7-9 few CATTGLDNVLTF TGTGCCACCACAGGGCTGGACAACGTCCTGACTTTC
TRBJ2-3 - TRBV6-5 few CASSYGSSGAYTQYF TGTGCCAGCAGTTACGGTAGTTCGGGCGCGTATACGCAGTATTTT
TRBJ1-2 TRBD1 TRBV6-5 - CASSQTGVGGGYTF TGTGCCAGCAGTCAGACAGGGGTAGGGGGCGGCTACACCTTC
TRBJ2-3 - TRBV11-2 - CASSLDMKMPRTF TGTGCCAGCAGCTTAGATATGAAGATGCCACGCACTTTT
TRBJ2-1 TRBD1 TRBV5-8 - CASSGTGTGGIGNEQFF TGTGCCAGCAGCGGAACCGGGACAGGGGGCATCGGCAATGAGCAGTTCTTC
TRBJ2-3 - TRBV7-9 once CASSPGSSRGPSTDTQYF TGTGCCAGCAGCCCTGGGAGTAGCAGGGGCCCTAGCACAGATACGCAGTATTTT
TRBJ2-7 - TRBV5-1 - CASSGGNGGGEQYF TGCGCCAGCAGCGGGGGAAACGGAGGAGGCGAGCAGTACTTC
TRBJ1-2 - TRBV4-2 few CASSQAGGGLIYGYTF TGCGCCAGCAGCCAAGCGGGCGGGGGACTGATCTATGGCTACACCTTC
TRBJ1-4 - TRBV6-5 - CASSIRRAGEKLFF TGTGCCAGCAGCATCCGACGAGCAGGTGAAAAACTGTTTTTT
TRBJ2-4 TRBD2 TRBV5-4 - CASSSFLAGVRKNIQYF TGTGCCAGCAGCTCGTTCCTAGCGGGTGTACGGAAAAACATTCAGTACTTC
TRBJ2-7 - TRBV12-3/TRBV12-4 - CASSFDRRYEQYF TGTGCCAGCAGTTTTGACAGGAGATACGAGCAGTACTTC
TRBJ1-5 - TRBV19 - CASSIGMVVWPQHF TGTGCCAGTAGTATCGGGATGGTGGTGTGGCCCCAGCATTTT
TRBJ2-1 TRBD2 TRBV27 - CASSLVAGGRYEQFF TGTGCCAGCAGTTTGGTGGCGGGGGGGCGGTATGAGCAGTTCTTC
TRBJ1-1 - TRBV19 - CASSTSENTEAFF TGTGCCAGTAGTACCTCGGAAAACACTGAAGCTTTCTTT
TRBJ2-1 - TRBV7-9 - CASSIQPPGTAGGEQFF TGTGCCAGCAGCATACAACCCCCCGGGACTGCCGGCGGTGAGCAGTTCTTC
TRBJ2-7 - TRBV29-1 medium-sized CSVGHAYEQYF TGCAGCGTGGGACATGCCTACGAGCAGTACTTC
TRBJ2-1 TRBD2 TRBV30 - CAWSVMSSGEQFF TGTGCCTGGAGTGTAATGTCTAGCGGTGAGCAGTTCTTC
TRBJ2-5 - TRBV19 - CASSIGDAQETQYF TGTGCCAGTAGTATTGGAGACGCCCAAGAGACCCAGTACTTC
TRBJ2-7 - TRBV10-3 medium-sized CAISGESSYEQYF TGTGCCATCAGTGGGGAGTCGAGCTACGAGCAGTACTTC
TRBJ1-4 - TRBV2 - CASSEAGRGDSEKLFF TGTGCCAGCAGTGAAGCGGGAAGGGGCGACAGTGAAAAACTGTTTTTT
TRBJ2-3 - TRBV12-3/TRBV12-4 few CASSLGGSGTDTQYF TGTGCCAGCAGTTTAGGGGGCTCGGGCACAGATACGCAGTATTTT